Below are 22 T cell receptor beta chains sequenced from a single sample in a study of blood T cell repertoires in COVID-19. The method was immunoSEQ multiplex PCR; TCRdb's version includes in-frame clones alone and lacks a portion of them. The table includes 650,000 to 800,000 clones, about nine tenths detected once. Sequenced: peripheral blood. The receptor source for this set is a woman in her late teens or twenties with acute or convalescent COVID-19.

The chain joins TRBV19 to TRBJ1-2, with 9 bases fitting TRBD1. Looked up from germline, CDR1 is LNHDA and CDR2 is SQIVND (reference sequence). The V segment lost 4 bases and the J segment 7 bases; nucleotides outside the gene matches: 16. This CDR3 is built from 17 residues. The CDR3 bases are TGTGCCAGTAGTAACCCCGGGACAGGGTTTTCCTCGGGTGGCTACACCTTC. This translates into CASSNPGTGFSSGGYTF. The full variable domain, in which reference TRBV19 and TRBJ1-2 provide the parts outside the CDR3, is DGGITQSPKYLFRKEGQNVTLSCEQNLNHDAMYWYRQDPGQGLRLIYYSQIVNDFQKGDIAEGYSVSREKKESFPLTVTSAQKNPTAFYLCASSNPGTGFSSGGYTFGSGTRLTVV.

The J gene is TRBJ1-1, the V gene TRBV15, with a weak D call TRBD1 (6 bases). Trimming pared 8 bases from V and 0 bases from J, leaving 13 bases between. This CDR3 spans 14 amino acids. Germline-derived CDR1 and CDR2 are LNHNV and YYDKDF (reference sequence). The CDR3 DNA follows: TGTGCCACCGCTAAACAGGGAATGAACACTGAAGCTTTCTTT. Its protein product is CATAKQGMNTEAFF.

This chain links TRBV4-1 with TRBJ1-2, with D tentatively TRBD1 (5 bases). In germline, CDR1 is MGHRA, CDR2 YSYEKL. The CDR3 totals 14 residues. The V and J ends lost 1 base and 3 bases respectively, with 9 bases between them. CDR3 loop: CASSQVRAHYGYTF. The CDR3, as DNA: TGCGCCAGCAGCCAAGTCAGGGCTCACTATGGCTACACCTTC.

The chain's CDR3 is CASSDQIFGNTIYF. The CDR3 region has the DNA TGTGCCAGCAGCGATCAGATTTTCGGAAACACCATATATTTT. The genes are TRBV9 and TRBJ1-3; D is undetermined. Germline CDR1 SGDLS, CDR2 YYNGEE. V was pared by 3 bases and J by 4 bases, with 11 bases between. The CDR3 spans 14 residues.

The rearrangement joins TRBV5-4 to TRBJ2-1, with 7 bases identical to TRBD1. This CDR3 has 15 residues. Unmatched junction bases numbered 7, after V lost 4 bases and J lost 3 bases. Germline CDR1 is SGHNT and CDR2 is YYREEE (reference sequence). CDR3 region: CASSRERGHYNEQFF. The CDR3 DNA reads as TGTGCCAGCAGCCGAGAGAGGGGGCACTACAATGAGCAGTTCTTC.

The chain employs TRBV6-5 and TRBJ1-2, with D unresolved. Trimming pared 6 bases from V and 6 bases from J, leaving 14 bases between. Germline V gene lookup returns CDR1 MNHEY and CDR2 SVGAGI. There are 13 residues in the CDR3. Written as DNA, the CDR3 is TGTGCCAGCAGACGCGGCGGAGAGAATGGCTACACCTTC. The encoded protein is CASRRGGENGYTF.

This rearrangement joins TRBV28 to TRBJ1-6, with TRBD1 matching 10 bases. This CDR3 contains 15 residues. In germline, CDR1 is MDHEN, CDR2 SYDVKM. V was pared by 6 bases and J by 9 bases, with 8 bases of the junction left unmatched. The CDR3: CASSSQRTGGSPLHF. The CDR3 bases are TGTGCCAGCAGCTCTCAGCGGACAGGGGGTTCACCCCTCCACTTT.

The chain recombines TRBV5-1 with TRBJ1-2, with D perhaps TRBD1 (6 bases). The V gene lost 4 bases and the J gene lost 8 bases, with 21 bases spanning the gap. The CDR3 has 15 amino acids. Germline V CDR1 and CDR2: SGHRS, YFSETQ. Here the CDR3 reads CASSPQETGNYGYTF. CDR3 nucleotide sequence: TGCGCCAGCAGCCCCCAAGAAACAGGGAATTACGGCTACACCTTC.

This clone was recorded only once. This chain joins TRBV7-2 and TRBJ2-1; the D gene is possibly TRBD2 (6 bases). V gave up 5 bases and J gave up 14 bases, with 13 bases separating them. The CDR3 is 11 amino acids. CDR1 SGHTA and CDR2 FQGNSA come from the germline V gene. The CDR3 loop reads CASSEGGLKFF. The CDR3 DNA reads TGTGCCAGCAGCGAAGGAGGGTTGAAGTTCTTC.

The CDR3 region is CASSPSSSYEQYF. The CDR3 DNA is TGTGCCAGCAGCCCTTCTAGCTCCTACGAGCAGTACTTC. The rearrangement joins TRBV5-6 to TRBJ2-7; D remains ambiguous. The CDR3 covers 13 residues. Looked up from germline, CDR1 is SGHDT and CDR2 is YYEEEE. Trimming pared 4 bases from V and 0 bases from J, leaving 8 bases between.

In this sample, this clone turned up once. For the CDR3, the DNA is TGCGCCAGCAGCCACCCGACAGGGGGCCTCATCACAGATACGCAGTATTTT. Translation gives CASSHPTGGLITDTQYF. The chain carries TRBV4-1 and TRBJ2-3; 10 bases fit TRBD1. Trimming cost V 3 bases and J 2 bases; bases outside gene matches: 8. CDR3 length equals 17 residues. Germline V lookup: CDR1 MGHRA, CDR2 YSYEKL.

The chain recombines TRBV7-2 with TRBJ2-1, with 8 bases identical to TRBD2. The CDR3 length is 12 residues. Germline V CDR1 and CDR2: SGHTA, FQGNSA. J gave up 16 bases and V 5 bases, and 10 bases lay outside the gene matches. CDR3 in DNA: TGTGCCAGCAGCGACGGCGGGGGGCCCGATTTCTTC. The encoded protein is CASSDGGGPDFF. The full variable domain, in which reference TRBV7-2 and TRBJ2-1 provide the parts outside the CDR3, is GAGVSQSPSNKVTEKGKDVELRCDPISGHTALYWYRQSLGQGLEFLIYFQGNSAPDKSGLPSDRFSAERTGGSVSTLTIQRTQQEDSAVYLCASSDGGGPDFFGPGTRLTVL.

The genes are TRBV6-2 or TRBV6-3 and TRBJ2-7, with 10 bases aligning to TRBD2. Germline V CDR1 and CDR2: MNHEY, SVGEGT. Trimming at V came to 0 bases and at J to 4 bases, leaving 6 bases not matched to a gene. This CDR3 spans 16 amino acids. CDR3 sequence: CASSYSTQRGGYEQYF. The CDR3 DNA is TGTGCCAGCAGTTACTCGACCCAGCGGGGGGGTTACGAGCAGTACTTC.

This chain joins TRBV27 and TRBJ1-5, with TRBD1 matching over 7 bases. The junction had 3 bases not matched to a gene; V was cut back by 6 bases and J by 4 bases. This CDR3 region has 13 residues. Germline loops: CDR1 MNHEY, CDR2 SMNVEV (reference sequence). This CDR3 reads CASSTRGNQPQHF. The CDR3 nucleotides are TGTGCCAGCAGCACCAGGGGGAATCAGCCCCAGCATTTT.

The gene calls are TRBV3-1 (or the pseudogene TRBV3-2) and TRBJ2-3; 8 bases fit TRBD2. Germline V gene lookup returns CDR1 LGHDT and CDR2 YNNKEL (reference sequence). The CDR3 is 16 residues long. The junction had 3 bases not matched to a gene; V was cut back by 0 bases and J by 1 base. In nucleotides, the CDR3 is TGTGCCAGCAGCCAAGAGGGTAGCGGGGGCACAGATACGCAGTATTTT. Translation: CASSQEGSGGTDTQYF.

The rearrangement links TRBV3-1 (or the pseudogene TRBV3-2) to TRBJ1-1; no clear D gene. Per germline, CDR1 LGHDT and CDR2 YNNKEL (reference sequence). CDR3 length: 12 amino acids. Trimming stripped 3 bases from V and 2 bases from J, with 4 bases between. CDR3 in DNA: TGTGCCAGCAGCCACTCCAACACTGAAGCTTTCTTT. Translating it yields CASSHSNTEAFF.

The sample holds one count of this clone. V usage is TRBV28 and J usage is TRBJ2-3; 7 bases are a match to TRBD1. From germline, CDR1 is MDHEN and CDR2 SYDVKM. The CDR3 length is 17 residues. V shed 5 bases and J 0 bases; nucleotides not matched to a gene: 11. The CDR3 bases are TGTGCCAGCAGTGGGGGTACCGGGACAGACAGCACAGATACGCAGTATTTT. It is translated as CASSGGTGTDSTDTQYF. Looking up the rest from reference TRBV28 and TRBJ2-3 gives the full variable domain: DVKVTQSSRYLVKRTGEKVFLECVQDMDHENMFWYRQDPGLGLRLIYFSYDVKMKEKGDIPEGYSVSREKKERFSLILESASTNQTSMYLCASSGGTGTDSTDTQYFGPGTRLTVL.

In this sample, this clone turned up a few times. This rearrangement joins TRBV28 to TRBJ1-3; 9 nucleotides line up with TRBD1. Trimming at V came to 5 bases and at J to 1 base, leaving 3 bases not matched to a gene. This CDR3 is built from 15 residues. The V gene's germline CDR1 is MDHEN and CDR2 SYDVKM. The DNA of the CDR3 is TGTGCCAGCAGTCAGACAGGGGGATCTGGAAACACCATATATTTT. Its translation is CASSQTGGSGNTIYF.

This clone was seen just once. The chain uses TRBV18 and TRBJ1-6, with D maybe TRBD1 (6 bases). This CDR3 spans 14 amino acids. Germline CDR1 reads KGHSH; CDR2 reads LQKENI. V shed 4 bases and J shed 14 bases, with 18 bases lying between them. The CDR3 reads CASSRTGTGSALHF. The DNA for the CDR3 is TGTGCCAGCTCACGAACAGGTACAGGGTCAGCCCTCCACTTT.

This clone was seen a few times. V gene TRBV14 combines with J gene TRBJ1-2; D remains ambiguous. The CDR3 contains 14 residues. Germline loops: CDR1 SGHDN, CDR2 FVKESK. With 1 base removed from V and 6 bases from J, the gap between germline ends came to 12 bases. The CDR3 loop is CASSQVRQADGYTF. The CDR3 DNA reads as TGTGCCAGCAGCCAAGTCCGGCAGGCCGATGGCTACACCTTC.

The chain combines TRBV2 with TRBJ2-2; 11 bases line up with TRBD1. This CDR3 has 15 amino acids. V trimming: 6 bases; J trimming: 5 bases; junction bases outside the gene matches: 5. In germline, CDR1 is SNHLY, CDR2 FYNNEI. CDR3 loop: CASSGDRGLTGELFF. CDR3 DNA: TGTGCCAGCAGCGGGGACAGGGGGTTGACCGGGGAGCTGTTTTTT. Looking up the rest from reference TRBV2 and TRBJ2-2 gives the full variable domain: EPEVTQTPSHQVTQMGQEVILRCVPISNHLYFYWYRQILGQKVEFLVSFYNNEISEKSEIFDDQFSVERPDGSNFTLKIRSTKLEDSAMYFCASSGDRGLTGELFFGEGSRLTVL.

The V gene is TRBV3-1 (or the pseudogene TRBV3-2), the J gene TRBJ2-7, with D perhaps matching TRBD2 (6 bases). Germline V gene sequence: CDR1 LGHDT, CDR2 YNNKEL (reference sequence). Trimming removed 0 bases from V and 4 bases from J, with 7 bases in between. CDR3 length: 13 amino acids. CDR3 in DNA: TGTGCCAGCAGCCAAGATGGGAGGTACGAGCAGTACTTC. It translates to CASSQDGRYEQYF.